This T cell receptor (beta chain) originates from a study of human T cells and chemical hapten exposure. The overall study: 2% DPC was applied to roughly 2 cm by roughly 2 cm of upper inner arm skin for sensitization.

General observations from the study: Given that the donors had alopecia, their immune response may differ from that seen in healthy people.

This clonotype was observed at least ten times. The antigen is not known. The CDR3 is 13 residues long. V was shortened by 2 bases and J by 1 base, with 7 bases between the two germline ends. CDR1 is SQVTM and CDR2 is ANQGSEA in the germline V gene. Time point here: patch test 2, 6 weeks after DPC sensitization. The treatment here: therapeutic diphenylcyclopropenone sensitization with weekly scalp DPC. The donor pool consisted of alopecia patients aged 18 to 70 years, considered suitable for DPC. Library construction involved attaching unique molecular identifiers to individual cDNA molecules, which allowed quantitative, reproducible TCR counting. TCRdb processed the RACE reads anew with MiXCR; each CDR3 protein has one entry. The repertoire includes 95,000 or so distinct CDR3 sequences, roughly an eighth of them detected once, and about 3% sits in the top ten.

This chain joins TRBV29-1 and TRBJ2-3; D unresolved. The clonotype was recovered from a woman in her 40s with alopecia areata. Some clones in this sample may be carry-over from other donors' samples. Sample: whole blood, taken in connection with sensitization to the hapten diphenylcyclopropenone (DPC). The CDR3 DNA reads as TGCAGCGTTGAAAAAGGAGGCACAGATACGCAGTATTTT. This translates into CSVEKGGTDTQYF.